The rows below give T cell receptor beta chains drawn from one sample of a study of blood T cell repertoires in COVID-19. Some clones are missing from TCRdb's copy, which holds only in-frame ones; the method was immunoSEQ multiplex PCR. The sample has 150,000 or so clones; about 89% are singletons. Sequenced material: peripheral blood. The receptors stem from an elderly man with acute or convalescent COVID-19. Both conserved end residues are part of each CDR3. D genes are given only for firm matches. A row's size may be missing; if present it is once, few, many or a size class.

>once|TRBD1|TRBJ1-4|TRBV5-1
CASSLGDRVSNEKLFF
TGCGCCAGCAGCTTGGGAGACAGGGTCTCTAATGAAAAACTGTTTTTT
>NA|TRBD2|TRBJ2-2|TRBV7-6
CASSLEYFGLAGLNTGELFF
TGTGCCAGCAGCTTAGAGTACTTTGGACTAGCGGGGCTGAACACCGGGGAGCTGTTTTTT
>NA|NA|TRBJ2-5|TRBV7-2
CASSRRHPSETQYF
TGTGCCAGCAGCCGCCGACATCCCTCAGAGACCCAGTACTTC
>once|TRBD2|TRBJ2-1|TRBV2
CASSWTSGYNEQFF
TGTGCCAGCAGTTGGACTAGCGGCTACAATGAGCAGTTCTTC
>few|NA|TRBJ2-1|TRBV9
CASSAEGTSYNEQFF
TGTGCCAGCAGCGCGGAGGGAACGTCCTACAATGAGCAGTTCTTC
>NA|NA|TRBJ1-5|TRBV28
CASSFGGNDQPQHF
TGTGCCAGCAGTTTTGGGGGGAATGACCAGCCCCAGCATTTT
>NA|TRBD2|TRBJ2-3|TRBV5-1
CASSAASGGFTDTQYF
TGCGCCAGCAGCGCCGCTAGCGGGGGGTTCACAGATACGCAGTATTTT
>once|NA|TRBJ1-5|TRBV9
CASSVGHGVNQPQHF
TGTGCCAGCAGCGTAGGACACGGGGTTAATCAGCCCCAGCATTTT
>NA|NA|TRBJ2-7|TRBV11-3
CASSLGGSEQYF
TGTGCCAGCAGCTTAGGAGGGTCCGAGCAGTACTTC
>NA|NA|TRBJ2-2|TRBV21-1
CASPHPTPLSGELFF
TGTGCCAGCCCCCATCCGACTCCCCTTAGCGGGGAGCTGTTTTTT
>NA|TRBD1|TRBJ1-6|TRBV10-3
CAISDQGASNSPLHF
TGTGCCATCAGCGACCAGGGGGCGAGTAATTCACCCCTCCACTTT
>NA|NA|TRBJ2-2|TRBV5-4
CASSSLVPSGHQTGELFF
TGTGCCAGCAGCTCTCTAGTTCCCTCGGGACACCAAACCGGGGAGCTGTTTTTT
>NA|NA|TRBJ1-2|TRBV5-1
CASSPGGNYGYTF
TGCGCCAGCAGCCCCGGGGGAAACTATGGCTACACCTTC
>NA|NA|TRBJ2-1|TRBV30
CAWMRLVGSSYNEQFF
TGTGCCTGGATGCGACTAGTCGGGAGCTCCTACAATGAGCAGTTCTTC
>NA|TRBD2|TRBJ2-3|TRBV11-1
CASSHAGAGGTDTQYF
TGTGCCAGCAGCCATGCCGGGGCGGGGGGCACAGATACGCAGTATTTT
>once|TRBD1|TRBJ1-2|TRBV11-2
CASTPSGTGGLYGYTF
TGTGCCAGCACCCCGTCCGGGACAGGGGGCTTGTATGGCTACACCTTC
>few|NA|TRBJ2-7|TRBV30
CAWRERGSYEQYF
TGTGCCTGGAGGGAAAGGGGTTCCTACGAGCAGTACTTC
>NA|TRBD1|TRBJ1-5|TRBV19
CASNQGAMAGEPQHF
TGTGCCAGTAATCAGGGGGCGATGGCCGGGGAGCCCCAGCATTTT
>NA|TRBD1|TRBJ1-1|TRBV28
CASRAGGGRTEAFF
TGTGCCAGCAGAGCAGGGGGCGGTCGGACTGAAGCTTTCTTT
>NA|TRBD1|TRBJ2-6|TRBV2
CASLAEGATGANVLTF
TGTGCCAGCCTCGCAGAGGGGGCAACTGGGGCCAACGTCCTGACTTTC
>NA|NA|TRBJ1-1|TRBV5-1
CASSPDSQNTEAFF
TGCGCCAGCAGCCCTGATAGCCAGAACACTGAAGCTTTCTTT
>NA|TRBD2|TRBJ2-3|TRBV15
CATSTRLAGGLDTQYF
TGTGCCACCAGCACCAGACTAGCGGGGGGGTTAGATACGCAGTATTTT
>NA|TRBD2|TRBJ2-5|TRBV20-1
CSASFSREMGETQYF
TGCAGTGCTAGTTTCTCGCGGGAGATGGGGGAGACCCAGTACTTC
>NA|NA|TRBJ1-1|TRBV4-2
CASSRWGGNTEAFF
TGTGCCAGCAGCCGTTGGGGGGGGAACACTGAAGCTTTCTTT
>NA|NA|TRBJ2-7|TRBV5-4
CASSLWATRVGEQYF
TGTGCCAGCAGCTTGTGGGCGACTAGAGTGGGCGAGCAGTACTTC
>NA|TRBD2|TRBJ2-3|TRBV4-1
CASSQEFEREADTQYF
TGCGCCAGCAGCCAAGAGTTCGAGCGGGAGGCAGATACGCAGTATTTT
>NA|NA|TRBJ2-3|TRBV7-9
CASSPSTSVDTQYF
TGTGCCAGCAGCCCATCGACTAGTGTGGATACGCAGTATTTT
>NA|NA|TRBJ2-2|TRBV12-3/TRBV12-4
CASSLDQSGELFF
TGTGCCAGCAGTTTAGATCAGTCCGGGGAGCTGTTTTTT
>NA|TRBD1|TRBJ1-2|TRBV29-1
CSVEVARGLGYTF
TGCAGCGTTGAAGTCGCCAGGGGGCTTGGCTACACCTTC
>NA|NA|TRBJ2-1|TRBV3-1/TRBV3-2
CATKPLSGTYNEQFF
TGTGCCACCAAACCACTGTCCGGGACATACAATGAGCAGTTCTTC
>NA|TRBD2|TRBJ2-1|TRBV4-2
CASSQVVAGGTYNEQFF
TGTGCCAGCAGCCAAGTGGTGGCGGGGGGAACCTACAATGAGCAGTTCTTC
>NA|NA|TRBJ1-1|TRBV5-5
CASGDRTVREAFF
TGTGCCAGCGGCGACCGGACAGTTAGGGAAGCTTTCTTT